The entry that follows covers one T cell receptor beta chain sequence. The antigen is not known. From germline, CDR1 is LNHDA and CDR2 SQIVND (reference sequence). This CDR3 comprises 17 residues. Trimming cost V 5 bases and J 4 bases; bases outside gene matches: 14. The data are from a study of radiation and T cells in renal cell carcinoma. Broader study findings: In blood, top tumor clones expanded by 2 weeks, shrinking by 4.

Time point indicated: blood 2 weeks post-SBRT. Treatment of the sample: 15 Gy SBRT to primary tumor, nephrectomy 4 weeks later. The data were produced by immunoSEQ multiplex PCR, yet TCRdb's version contains in-frame clones alone and is incomplete. The data contain approximately 120,000 clones, over 75% of them singletons. This sequence originates from a man in his forties or fifties with renal cell carcinoma. The sequences come from blood, collected from a patient whose treatment included radiotherapy and nephrectomy. The genes are TRBV19 and TRBJ2-5; 9 bases map to TRBD1. CDR3 sequence: CASSAIRDRVSRETQYF. In DNA, the CDR3 is TGTGCCAGTAGTGCCATCCGGGACAGGGTTTCGCGAGAGACCCAGTACTTC.